The rows below give T cell receptor beta chains drawn from one sample of a study of T cell responses to AZD1222 COVID-19 vaccine. Assay used: immunoSEQ multiplex PCR; TCRdb lists only in-frame clones, some missing. The table shows around 53,000 clones, with just over 85% occurring only once. The specimen comprised peripheral blood, sampled 28 days after the second AZD1222 dose. The receptors come from an adult who received the AZD1222 COVID-19 vaccine. Both conserved end residues are part of each CDR3. The D gene is left open where the match is weak. The size of a clone is reported for some rows only, either as once, few or many, or as a class for expanded clones.

J gene: TRBJ1-3; D gene: .; CDR3 length: 13; V gene: TRBV6-5; clone size: .; CDR3 protein: CASIGSSGNTIYF; CDR3 DNA: TGTGCCAGCATTGGATCCTCTGGAAACACCATATATTTT
J gene: TRBJ2-6; D gene: .; CDR3 length: 14; V gene: TRBV7-9; clone size: .; CDR3 protein: CASSLFSGANVLTF; CDR3 DNA: TGTGCCAGCAGCCTCTTTTCCGGGGCCAACGTCCTGACTTTC
J gene: TRBJ2-7; D gene: TRBD2; CDR3 length: 14; V gene: TRBV7-7; clone size: .; CDR3 protein: CASMEGLWRLEQYF; CDR3 DNA: TGTGCCAGCATGGAGGGACTATGGAGACTCGAGCAGTACTTC
J gene: TRBJ1-5; D gene: TRBD1; CDR3 length: 16; V gene: TRBV19; clone size: few; CDR3 protein: CASSIVLGGGNQPQHF; CDR3 DNA: TGTGCCAGTAGTATAGTTTTAGGGGGCGGCAATCAGCCCCAGCATTTT
J gene: TRBJ1-4; D gene: .; CDR3 length: 15; V gene: TRBV9; clone size: few; CDR3 protein: CASSVEGQWQEKLFF; CDR3 DNA: TGTGCCAGCAGCGTAGAAGGCCAATGGCAGGAAAAACTGTTTTTT
J gene: TRBJ2-2; D gene: .; CDR3 length: 15; V gene: TRBV19; clone size: .; CDR3 protein: CASSTRQLNTGELFF; CDR3 DNA: TGTGCCAGTAGTACAAGACAGTTAAACACCGGGGAGCTGTTTTTT
J gene: TRBJ1-1; D gene: .; CDR3 length: 15; V gene: TRBV5-4; clone size: once; CDR3 protein: CASSLGTILNTEAFF; CDR3 DNA: TGTGCCAGCAGCTTGGGTACGATCTTGAACACTGAAGCTTTCTTT
J gene: TRBJ1-3; D gene: .; CDR3 length: 16; V gene: TRBV9; clone size: .; CDR3 protein: CASSGRDTGLGNTIYF; CDR3 DNA: TGTGCCAGCAGCGGGAGGGACACAGGGTTAGGAAACACCATATATTTT
J gene: TRBJ2-1; D gene: .; CDR3 length: 15; V gene: TRBV24-1; clone size: few; CDR3 protein: CATSGGQSSYNEQFF; CDR3 DNA: TGTGCCACCAGTGGAGGCCAGAGCTCCTACAATGAGCAGTTCTTC
J gene: TRBJ1-5; D gene: .; CDR3 length: 14; V gene: TRBV19; clone size: .; CDR3 protein: CATSVVDSNQPQHF; CDR3 DNA: TGTGCCACCTCCGTGGTGGATAGCAATCAGCCCCAGCATTTT
J gene: TRBJ2-3; D gene: TRBD2; CDR3 length: 16; V gene: TRBV5-6; clone size: .; CDR3 protein: CASSLGAGASTDTQYF; CDR3 DNA: TGTGCCAGCAGCTTGGGTGCGGGAGCAAGCACAGATACGCAGTATTTT
J gene: TRBJ2-7; D gene: .; CDR3 length: 14; V gene: TRBV9; clone size: .; CDR3 protein: CASSVSGDVGEQYF; CDR3 DNA: TGTGCCAGCAGCGTATCAGGGGACGTCGGCGAGCAGTACTTC
J gene: TRBJ1-6; D gene: .; CDR3 length: 15; V gene: TRBV27; clone size: .; CDR3 protein: CASSPPDAWGSPLHF; CDR3 DNA: TGTGCCAGCAGTCCGCCGGACGCCTGGGGTTCACCCCTCCACTTT
J gene: TRBJ2-7; D gene: TRBD2; CDR3 length: 15; V gene: TRBV5-1; clone size: .; CDR3 protein: CASSPGLAVSYEQYF; CDR3 DNA: TGCGCCAGCAGCCCAGGACTAGCGGTCTCCTACGAGCAGTACTTC
J gene: TRBJ2-7; D gene: .; CDR3 length: 13; V gene: TRBV11-2; clone size: .; CDR3 protein: CASSILEGGEQYF; CDR3 DNA: TGTGCCAGCAGCATACTAGAGGGGGGCGAGCAGTACTTC
J gene: TRBJ2-7; D gene: .; CDR3 length: 16; V gene: TRBV11-3; clone size: .; CDR3 protein: CASSPGQGRNTYEQYF; CDR3 DNA: TGTGCCAGCAGCCCTGGTCAGGGGCGAAATACCTACGAGCAGTACTTC
J gene: TRBJ2-7; D gene: TRBD1; CDR3 length: 15; V gene: TRBV27; clone size: .; CDR3 protein: CASSFAGTAPYEQYF; CDR3 DNA: TGTGCCAGCAGTTTCGCTGGGACAGCACCCTACGAGCAGTACTTC
J gene: TRBJ2-7; D gene: TRBD1; CDR3 length: 13; V gene: TRBV12-3/TRBV12-4; clone size: few; CDR3 protein: CASSNTGAYEQYF; CDR3 DNA: TGTGCCAGCAGCAACACAGGGGCCTACGAGCAGTACTTC
J gene: TRBJ1-3; D gene: .; CDR3 length: 15; V gene: TRBV7-2; clone size: .; CDR3 protein: CASSLAGATGNTIYF; CDR3 DNA: TGTGCCAGCAGCTTAGCAGGGGCAACTGGAAACACCATATATTTT
J gene: TRBJ1-5; D gene: .; CDR3 length: 16; V gene: TRBV5-5; clone size: .; CDR3 protein: CASSLMLGASNQPQHF; CDR3 DNA: TGTGCCAGCAGCTTGATGCTGGGGGCGAGCAATCAGCCCCAGCATTTT
J gene: TRBJ2-5; D gene: TRBD2; CDR3 length: 15; V gene: TRBV28; clone size: .; CDR3 protein: CASSSSGGYRETQYF; CDR3 DNA: TGTGCCAGCAGTTCAAGCGGGGGATACCGAGAGACCCAGTACTTC
J gene: TRBJ2-1; D gene: TRBD2; CDR3 length: 17; V gene: TRBV3-1/TRBV3-2; clone size: .; CDR3 protein: CASSPRIAGTLDNEQFF; CDR3 DNA: TGTGCCAGCAGCCCTAGGATAGCGGGCACGTTGGACAATGAGCAGTTCTTC
J gene: TRBJ2-3; D gene: TRBD1; CDR3 length: 14; V gene: TRBV10-3; clone size: .; CDR3 protein: CAHQRDRGGDTQYF; CDR3 DNA: TGTGCCCATCAACGGGACAGGGGGGGAGATACGCAGTATTTT
J gene: TRBJ1-3; D gene: .; CDR3 length: 15; V gene: TRBV7-7; clone size: .; CDR3 protein: CASSLDEGPGNTIYF; CDR3 DNA: TGTGCCAGCAGCTTAGATGAGGGGCCTGGAAACACCATATATTTT
J gene: TRBJ1-6; D gene: .; CDR3 length: 16; V gene: TRBV10-3; clone size: .; CDR3 protein: CAISESEAVRGSPLHF; CDR3 DNA: TGTGCCATCAGTGAGTCGGAGGCAGTGAGGGGTTCACCCCTCCACTTT
J gene: TRBJ1-2; D gene: .; CDR3 length: 14; V gene: TRBV9; clone size: few; CDR3 protein: CASSVDDGGYGYTF; CDR3 DNA: TGTGCCAGCAGCGTAGATGACGGGGGGTATGGCTACACCTTC
J gene: TRBJ2-3; D gene: TRBD2; CDR3 length: 16; V gene: TRBV19; clone size: .; CDR3 protein: CASSIAPGGSTDTQYF; CDR3 DNA: TGTGCCAGTAGTATAGCCCCGGGAGGAAGCACAGATACGCAGTATTTT
J gene: TRBJ1-1; D gene: .; CDR3 length: 16; V gene: TRBV19; clone size: .; CDR3 protein: CASSPRDILGNTEAFF; CDR3 DNA: TGTGCCAGTAGTCCCCGGGACATCCTCGGGAACACTGAAGCTTTCTTT
J gene: TRBJ2-2; D gene: TRBD2; CDR3 length: 16; V gene: TRBV2; clone size: .; CDR3 protein: CASGWASGRVAGELFF; CDR3 DNA: TGTGCCAGCGGCTGGGCTAGCGGGAGGGTGGCCGGGGAGCTGTTTTTT
J gene: TRBJ2-3; D gene: .; CDR3 length: 14; V gene: TRBV11-3; clone size: .; CDR3 protein: CASSGDLSTDTQYF; CDR3 DNA: TGTGCCAGCAGTGGGGACCTCAGCACAGATACGCAGTATTTT
J gene: TRBJ1-1; D gene: TRBD1; CDR3 length: 15; V gene: TRBV18; clone size: .; CDR3 protein: CASSPGQGRETEAFF; CDR3 DNA: TGTGCCAGCTCACCGGGACAGGGACGGGAGACTGAAGCTTTCTTT
J gene: TRBJ2-2; D gene: .; CDR3 length: 15; V gene: TRBV19; clone size: .; CDR3 protein: CASSPPGAVTGELFF; CDR3 DNA: TGTGCCAGTAGTCCTCCAGGGGCGGTGACCGGGGAGCTGTTTTTT
J gene: TRBJ2-1; D gene: TRBD2; CDR3 length: 16; V gene: TRBV4-3; clone size: .; CDR3 protein: CASSPRSSGSWNEQFF; CDR3 DNA: TGCGCCAGCAGCCCCCGGTCCAGCGGGAGTTGGAATGAGCAGTTCTTC
J gene: TRBJ2-6; D gene: .; CDR3 length: 16; V gene: TRBV9; clone size: .; CDR3 protein: CASSLSDRGGANVLTF; CDR3 DNA: TGTGCCAGCAGTTTAAGCGACCGCGGTGGGGCCAACGTCCTGACTTTC
J gene: TRBJ2-2; D gene: TRBD1; CDR3 length: 16; V gene: TRBV19; clone size: .; CDR3 protein: CASSTGQGAGTGELFF; CDR3 DNA: TGTGCCAGTAGTACCGGACAGGGGGCAGGTACCGGGGAGCTGTTTTTT
J gene: TRBJ2-7; D gene: TRBD1; CDR3 length: 15; V gene: TRBV6-5; clone size: .; CDR3 protein: CASSSGTGANYEQYF; CDR3 DNA: TGTGCCAGCAGCTCCGGGACAGGGGCCAACTACGAGCAGTACTTC
J gene: TRBJ2-5; D gene: .; CDR3 length: 13; V gene: TRBV7-9; clone size: .; CDR3 protein: CASSSVDQETQYF; CDR3 DNA: TGTGCCAGCAGCTCAGTAGACCAAGAGACCCAGTACTTC
J gene: TRBJ1-1; D gene: .; CDR3 length: 14; V gene: TRBV7-2; clone size: .; CDR3 protein: CASSSNGDRYEAFF; CDR3 DNA: TGTGCCAGCAGCTCCAACGGCGACAGATATGAAGCTTTCTTT
J gene: TRBJ1-2; D gene: TRBD1; CDR3 length: 15; V gene: TRBV28; clone size: .; CDR3 protein: CASRYPTGVNYGYTF; CDR3 DNA: TGTGCCAGCAGATATCCTACAGGGGTAAACTATGGCTACACCTTC
J gene: TRBJ2-7; D gene: .; CDR3 length: 14; V gene: TRBV28; clone size: .; CDR3 protein: CASSLGTSSYEQYF; CDR3 DNA: TGTGCCAGCAGTTTAGGAACAAGCTCCTACGAGCAGTACTTC
J gene: TRBJ1-1; D gene: TRBD1; CDR3 length: 17; V gene: TRBV7-9; clone size: once; CDR3 protein: CASSLALGQALGIEAFF; CDR3 DNA: TGTGCCAGCAGCTTAGCACTTGGACAGGCTCTCGGTATAGAAGCTTTCTTT
J gene: TRBJ1-2; D gene: .; CDR3 length: 15; V gene: TRBV7-2; clone size: .; CDR3 protein: CASSFSGDFQTGYTF; CDR3 DNA: TGTGCCAGCAGCTTTTCGGGAGACTTCCAAACGGGCTACACCTTC